This TCR beta chain was recovered during a study of blood T cells in healthy people across ages. Study-wide points: Donors of long life had a larger count of naive CD4+ cells and greater diversity than aged donors. It was held that diversity estimates obtained from one million T cells represented underestimates. Measured against age, TCR beta diversity per million T cells decreased in a roughly linear manner.

A second PCR of 7 to 11 cycles used a sample-barcoded 5' primer and a J-beta primer mix. One entry per CDR3 protein results from TCRdb running MiXCR on the 5' RACE reads. The repertoire consists of 1.4 million or so distinct CDR3 sequences, with approximately 39% occurring once and the leading ten covering over 3.5%. As for this clonotype: As yet, its antigen is unknown.

Per the germline V gene, CDR1 is DFQATT and CDR2 is SNEGSKA (reference sequence). The CDR3 is 13 residues long. Trimming pared 5 bases from V and 1 base from J, leaving 11 bases between. This TCR was sampled from a woman aged 18-30 years in good health. V usage is TRBV20-1 and J usage is TRBJ1-1; a possible D gene is TRBD1 (5 bases). Sequencing was performed on blood. The CDR3 nucleotides read TGCAGTGCTCCAGGGAAGACGAACACTGAAGCTTTCTTT. This gives the protein CSAPGKTNTEAFF.